This T cell receptor beta chain was sequenced for a study of beta chain features in type 1 diabetes. Study results and limitations: Within patients, naive, central memory and Treg TCRB repertoires seemed more similar than within healthy donors.

TCRB transcripts that were expressed got sequenced, as all of the isolated RNA had been reverse transcribed. The table came from immunoSEQ multiplex PCR; TCRdb's copy has only in-frame clones and leaves some out. The table lists 200,000 to 250,000 clones, over 7.5% of them singletons. As to this clone: Its antigen is currently unknown.

This CDR3 has 15 amino acids. Germline CDR1 and CDR2: SGDLS and YYNGEE. V lost 3 bases, J lost 3 bases, and 2 bases stayed unmatched. The receptor was derived from a woman aged 18 to 35 in good health. Specimen: naive CD4+ T cells from blood. The chain links TRBV9 to TRBJ2-1, with 11 bases fitting TRBD2. The CDR3 nucleotides are TGTGCCAGCAGCGGGACTAGCGGGTTCTACAATGAGCAGTTCTTC. Its translation is CASSGTSGFYNEQFF. The full variable domain, in which reference TRBV9 and TRBJ2-1 provide the parts outside the CDR3, is DSGVTQTPKHLITATGQRVTLRCSPRSGDLSVYWYQQSLDQGLQFLIQYYNGEERAKGNILERFSAQQFPDLHSELNLSSLELGDSALYFCASSGTSGFYNEQFFGPGTRLTVL.